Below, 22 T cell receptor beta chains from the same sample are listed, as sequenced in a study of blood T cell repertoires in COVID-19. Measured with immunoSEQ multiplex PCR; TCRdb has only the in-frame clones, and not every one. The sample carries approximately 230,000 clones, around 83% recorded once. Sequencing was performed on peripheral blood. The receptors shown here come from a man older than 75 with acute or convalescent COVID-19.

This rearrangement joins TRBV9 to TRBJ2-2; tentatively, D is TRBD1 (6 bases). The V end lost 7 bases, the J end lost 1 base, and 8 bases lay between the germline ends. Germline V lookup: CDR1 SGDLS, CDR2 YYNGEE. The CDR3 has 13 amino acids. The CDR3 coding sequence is TGTGCCAGCGAGGGACAGAACACCGGGGAGCTGTTTTTT. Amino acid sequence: CASEGQNTGELFF.

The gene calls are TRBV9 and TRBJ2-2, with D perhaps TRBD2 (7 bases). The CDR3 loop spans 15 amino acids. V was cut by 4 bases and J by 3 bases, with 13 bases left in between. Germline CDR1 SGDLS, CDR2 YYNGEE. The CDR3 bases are TGTGCCAGCAGCCAGGGAGGGGGATACACCGGGGAGCTGTTTTTT. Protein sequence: CASSQGGGYTGELFF.

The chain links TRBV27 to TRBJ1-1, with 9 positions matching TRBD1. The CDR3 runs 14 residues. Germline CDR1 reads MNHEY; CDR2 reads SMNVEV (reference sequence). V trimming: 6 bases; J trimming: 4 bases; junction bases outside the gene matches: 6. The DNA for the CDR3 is TGTGCCAGCAGAGGGACAGGGTTGATCACTGAAGCTTTCTTT. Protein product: CASRGTGLITEAFF.

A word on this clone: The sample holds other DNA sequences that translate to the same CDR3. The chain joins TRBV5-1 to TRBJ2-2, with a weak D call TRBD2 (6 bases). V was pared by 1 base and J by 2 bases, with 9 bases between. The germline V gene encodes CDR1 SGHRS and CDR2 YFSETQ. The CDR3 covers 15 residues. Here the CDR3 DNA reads TGCGCCAGCAGCTTGACGGGGGTAAACACCGGGGAGCTGTTTTTT. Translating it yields CASSLTGVNTGELFF. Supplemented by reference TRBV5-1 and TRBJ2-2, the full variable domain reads KAGVTQTPRYLIKTRGQQVTLSCSPISGHRSVSWYQQTPGQGLQFLFEYFSETQRNKGNFPGRFSGRQFSNSRSEMNVSTLELGDSALYLCASSLTGVNTGELFFGEGSRLTVL.

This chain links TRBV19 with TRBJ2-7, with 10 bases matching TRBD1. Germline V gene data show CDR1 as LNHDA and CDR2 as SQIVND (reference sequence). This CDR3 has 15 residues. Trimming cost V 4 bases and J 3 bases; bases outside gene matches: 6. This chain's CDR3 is CASSTTRTGGYEQYF. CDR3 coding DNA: TGTGCCAGTAGTACCACTAGGACAGGGGGCTACGAGCAGTACTTC.

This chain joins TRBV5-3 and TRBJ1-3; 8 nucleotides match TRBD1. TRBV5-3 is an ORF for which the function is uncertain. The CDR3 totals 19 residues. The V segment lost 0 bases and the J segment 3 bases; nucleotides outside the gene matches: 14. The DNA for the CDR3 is TGTGCCAGAAGCTTGGGCTCTTTGGACAGGGACGAGATTGGAAACACCATATATTTT. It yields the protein CARSLGSLDRDEIGNTIYF.

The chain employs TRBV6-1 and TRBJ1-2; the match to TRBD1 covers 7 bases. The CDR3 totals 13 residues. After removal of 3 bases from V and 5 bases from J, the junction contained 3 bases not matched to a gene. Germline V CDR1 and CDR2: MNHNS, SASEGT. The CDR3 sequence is CASSDLRGYGYTF. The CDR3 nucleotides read TGTGCCAGCAGTGATCTCAGGGGGTATGGCTACACCTTC.

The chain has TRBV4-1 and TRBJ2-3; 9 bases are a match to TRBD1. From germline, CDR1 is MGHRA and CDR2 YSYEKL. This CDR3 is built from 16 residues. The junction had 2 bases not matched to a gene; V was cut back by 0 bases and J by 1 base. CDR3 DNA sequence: TGCGCCAGCAGCCAAGATAGGACAGGGGGCACAGATACGCAGTATTTT. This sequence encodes CASSQDRTGGTDTQYF.

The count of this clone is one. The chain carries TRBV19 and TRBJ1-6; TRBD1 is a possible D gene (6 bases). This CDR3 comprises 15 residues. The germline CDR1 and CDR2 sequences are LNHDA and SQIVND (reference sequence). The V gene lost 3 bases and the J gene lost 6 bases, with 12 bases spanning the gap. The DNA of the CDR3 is TGTGCCAGTAGTATTGGTGTCAGGGGTAATTCACCCCTCCACTTT. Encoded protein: CASSIGVRGNSPLHF.

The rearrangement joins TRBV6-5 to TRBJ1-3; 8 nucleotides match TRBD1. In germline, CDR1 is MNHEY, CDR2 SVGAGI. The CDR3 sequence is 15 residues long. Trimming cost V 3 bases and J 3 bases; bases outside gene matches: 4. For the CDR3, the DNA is TGTGCCAGCAGTTATACGGACAGGGTTGGAAACACCATATATTTT. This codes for CASSYTDRVGNTIYF.

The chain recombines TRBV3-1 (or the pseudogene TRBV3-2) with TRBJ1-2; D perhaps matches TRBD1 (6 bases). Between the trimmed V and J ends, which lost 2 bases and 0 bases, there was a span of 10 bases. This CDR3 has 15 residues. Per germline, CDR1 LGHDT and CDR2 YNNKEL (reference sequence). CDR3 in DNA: TGTGCCAGCAGCCAACAGGGGACGGCTAACTATGGCTACACCTTC. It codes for CASSQQGTANYGYTF.

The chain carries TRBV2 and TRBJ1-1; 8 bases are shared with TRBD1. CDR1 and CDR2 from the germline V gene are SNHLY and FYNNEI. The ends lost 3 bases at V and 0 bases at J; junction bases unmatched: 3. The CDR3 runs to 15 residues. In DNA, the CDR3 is TGTGCCAGCAGTGAGCAGGGGGCACTGAACACTGAAGCTTTCTTT. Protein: CASSEQGALNTEAFF.

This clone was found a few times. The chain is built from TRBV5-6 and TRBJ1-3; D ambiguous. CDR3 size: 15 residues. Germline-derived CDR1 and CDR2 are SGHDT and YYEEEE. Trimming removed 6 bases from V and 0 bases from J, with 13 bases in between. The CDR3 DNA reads TGTGCCAGCAAATCTGAGGCCTTCTCTGGAAACACCATATATTTT. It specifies CASKSEAFSGNTIYF.

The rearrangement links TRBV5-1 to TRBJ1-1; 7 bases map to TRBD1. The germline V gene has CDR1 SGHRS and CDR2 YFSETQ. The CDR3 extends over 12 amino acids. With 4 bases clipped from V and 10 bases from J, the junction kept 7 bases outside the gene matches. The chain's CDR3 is CASSHEGTVAFF. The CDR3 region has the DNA TGCGCCAGCAGCCATGAAGGGACAGTAGCTTTCTTT.

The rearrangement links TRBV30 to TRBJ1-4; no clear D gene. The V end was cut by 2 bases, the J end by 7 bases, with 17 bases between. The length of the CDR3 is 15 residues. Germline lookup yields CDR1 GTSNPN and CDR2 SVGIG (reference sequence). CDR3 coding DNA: TGTGCCTGGAGTTCCCTGGAAGTCGAGGGTGAAAAACTGTTTTTT. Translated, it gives CAWSSLEVEGEKLFF.

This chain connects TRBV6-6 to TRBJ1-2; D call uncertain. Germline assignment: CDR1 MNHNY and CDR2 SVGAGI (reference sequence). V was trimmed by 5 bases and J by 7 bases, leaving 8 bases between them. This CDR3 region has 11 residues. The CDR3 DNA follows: TGTGCCAGCAGTCGCGAGTTTGGCTACACCTTC. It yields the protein CASSREFGYTF.

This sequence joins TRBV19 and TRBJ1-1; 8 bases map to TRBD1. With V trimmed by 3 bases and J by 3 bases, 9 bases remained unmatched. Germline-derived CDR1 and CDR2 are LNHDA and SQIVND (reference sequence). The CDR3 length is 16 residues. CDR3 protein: CASSMGQDGVDTEAFF. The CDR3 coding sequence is TGTGCCAGTAGTATGGGACAGGACGGGGTAGACACTGAAGCTTTCTTT.

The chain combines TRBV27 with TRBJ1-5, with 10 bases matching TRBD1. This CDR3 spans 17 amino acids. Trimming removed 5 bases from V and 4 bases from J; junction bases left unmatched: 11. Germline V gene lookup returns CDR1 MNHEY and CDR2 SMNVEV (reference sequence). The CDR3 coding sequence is TGTGCCAGCAGTCCCATAGTGACAGGGGGCCGTAATCAGCCCCAGCATTTT. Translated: CASSPIVTGGRNQPQHF.

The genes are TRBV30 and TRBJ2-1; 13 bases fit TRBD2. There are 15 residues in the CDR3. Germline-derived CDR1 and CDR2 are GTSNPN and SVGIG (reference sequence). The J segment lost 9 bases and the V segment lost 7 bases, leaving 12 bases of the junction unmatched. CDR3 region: CAYQHGLAGVFEQFF. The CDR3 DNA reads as TGTGCCTACCAACACGGACTAGCGGGAGTTTTTGAGCAGTTCTTC.

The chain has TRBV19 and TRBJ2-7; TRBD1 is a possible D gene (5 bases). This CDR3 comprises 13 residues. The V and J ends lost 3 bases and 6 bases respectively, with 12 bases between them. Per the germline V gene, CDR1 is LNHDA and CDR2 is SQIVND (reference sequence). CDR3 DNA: TGTGCCAGTAGTATCCAGGGAACTACCGAGCAGTACTTC. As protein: CASSIQGTTEQYF. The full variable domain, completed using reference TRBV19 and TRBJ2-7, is DGGITQSPKYLFRKEGQNVTLSCEQNLNHDAMYWYRQDPGQGLRLIYYSQIVNDFQKGDIAEGYSVSREKKESFPLTVTSAQKNPTAFYLCASSIQGTTEQYFGPGTRLTVT.

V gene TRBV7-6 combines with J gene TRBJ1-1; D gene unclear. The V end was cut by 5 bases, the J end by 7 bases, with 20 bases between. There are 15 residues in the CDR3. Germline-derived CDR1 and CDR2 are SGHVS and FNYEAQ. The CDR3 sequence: CASSLRVGQSSEAFF. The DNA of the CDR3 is TGTGCCAGCAGCCTCCGTGTTGGGCAATCGAGTGAAGCTTTCTTT.

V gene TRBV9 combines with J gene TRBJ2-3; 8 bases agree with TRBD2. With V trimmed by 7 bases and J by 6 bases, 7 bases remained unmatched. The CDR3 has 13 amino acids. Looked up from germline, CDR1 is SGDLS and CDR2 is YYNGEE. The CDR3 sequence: CASEGLAVDTQYF. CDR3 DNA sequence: TGTGCCAGCGAAGGACTAGCCGTCGATACGCAGTATTTT.